The clone carrying this TCR beta chain was counted between two and nine times. Deletions cut 2 bases from V and 0 bases from J, with 11 bases between. Germline V gives CDR1 SGHTA, CDR2 FQGNSA. The CDR3 length is 15 residues. TCRdb reanalysed the RT-PCR reads using MiXCR and keeps one entry per CDR3 protein. The table has hundreds of thousands of distinct CDR3 sequences, about 14% seen once. The sample consisted of memory CD4+ T cells from blood. The V and J genes are TRBV7-2 and TRBJ2-7; D not resolved. This receptor was identified in a female donor in good health, serving as a healthy control. CDR3 loop: CASSLFGSSSYEQYF. The CDR3 bases are TGTGCCAGCAGCTTATTTGGCAGTAGCTCCTACGAGCAGTACTTC.